The 27 T cell receptor beta chains below come from one sample, sequenced in a study of Graves' ophthalmopathy and Graves' hyperthyroidism. TCR beta CDR3 amplification used RNA transcripts. Following a first-round RT-PCR that used HTBI primers, a second-round multiplex PCR was carried out. In TCRdb, the multiplex PCR reads were re-called with MiXCR into one record per CDR3 protein. In the table there are some 1.1 million distinct CDR3 sequences, about 36% of which are singletons. The sample consisted of peripheral blood or thyroid tissue (not recorded which). The receptors here all came from an adult man with Graves' hyperthyroidism.

This clonotype was observed many times. The chain joins TRBV5-1 to TRBJ2-5; D might be TRBD1 (5 bases). This CDR3 contains 15 residues. V gave up 1 base and J gave up 5 bases, with 15 bases separating them. The germline V gene encodes CDR1 SGHRS and CDR2 YFSETQ. DNA of the CDR3: TGCGCCAGCAGCTTGAACCAGGGCGGTGGGGAGACCCAGTACTTC. It encodes CASSLNQGGGETQYF. Looking up the rest from reference TRBV5-1 and TRBJ2-5 gives the full variable domain: KAGVTQTPRYLIKTRGQQVTLSCSPISGHRSVSWYQQTPGQGLQFLFEYFSETQRNKGNFPGRFSGRQFSNSRSEMNVSTLELGDSALYLCASSLNQGGGETQYFGPGTRLLVL.

The chain uses TRBV14 and TRBJ2-7; D tentatively reads TRBD1 or TRBD2 (7 bases each). Trimming shortened V by 4 bases and J by 3 bases, and 22 bases separated the two germline ends. Looked up from germline, CDR1 is SGHDN and CDR2 is FVKESK. There are 17 residues in the CDR3. CDR3 protein: CASSRTRLAGGGYEQYF. The CDR3 nucleotides read TGTGCCAGCAGCCGTACCAGACTAGCAGGGGGAGGCTACGAGCAGTACTTC.

Ten or more counts support this clonotype. V gene TRBV7-2 combines with J gene TRBJ1-2, with 7 bases that match TRBD1. The germline CDR1 and CDR2 sequences are SGHTA and FQGNSA. Unmatched junction bases numbered 9, after V lost 7 bases and J lost 4 bases. The CDR3 covers 14 residues. DNA for the CDR3: TGTGCCAGCACCTCTTTCGACAGGGCCTATGGCTACACCTTC. As protein: CASTSFDRAYGYTF.

At least ten counts were recorded for this clonotype. V is TRBV7-9 and J is TRBJ1-1, with 9 bases lining up with TRBD1. The CDR3 consists of 14 residues. V dropped 5 bases and J dropped 6; count of bases not matched to a gene: 7. The germline CDR1 and CDR2 sequences are SEHNR and FQNEAQ (reference sequence). As DNA, the CDR3 is TGTGCCAGCAGCCCAAGACAGGGGGACGCTGAAGCTTTCTTT. This codes for CASSPRQGDAEAFF.

About this clonotype: Its ends do not fully match the called genes, so a read error is possible. V gene TRBV20-1 combines with J gene TRBJ1-1; D is unresolved. CDR3 length: 12 amino acids. Germline V gives CDR1 DFQATT, CDR2 SNEGSKA (reference sequence). CDR3 amino acids: CTAGPGETEAFF. CDR3 sequence (DNA): TGCACTGCTGGCCCAGGTGAGACTGAAGCTTTCTTT.

This clonotype was counted many times. The chain uses TRBV2 and TRBJ1-6, with D possibly matching TRBD1 (6 bases). The CDR3 totals 15 residues. The V and J ends lost 4 bases and 9 bases respectively, with 16 bases between them. The germline V gene encodes CDR1 SNHLY and CDR2 FYNNEI. The CDR3 sequence: CASSGERGSSSPLHF. CDR3 bases: TGTGCCAGCAGTGGCGAGAGGGGGTCTAGTTCACCCCTCCACTTT. Drawing the rest from reference TRBV2 and TRBJ1-6, the complete variable domain is EPEVTQTPSHQVTQMGQEVILRCVPISNHLYFYWYRQILGQKVEFLVSFYNNEISEKSEIFDDQFSVERPDGSNFTLKIRSTKLEDSAMYFCASSGERGSSSPLHFGNGTRLTVT.

In DNA, the CDR3 is TGTGCCAGCAGTGACTTCGCAGGGCTTGCTGAAGCTTTCTTT. Encoded protein: CASSDFAGLAEAFF. The chain carries TRBV25-1 and TRBJ1-1, with a possible D match to TRBD1 (5 bases). CDR1 MGHDK and CDR2 SYGVNS come from the germline V gene. CDR3 length: 14 residues. The V end lost 3 bases, the J end lost 6 bases, and 14 bases lay between the germline ends. The full variable domain, with the rest looked up from reference TRBV25-1 and TRBJ1-1, is EADIYQTPRYLVIGTGKKITLECSQTMGHDKMYWYQQDPGMELHLIHYSYGVNSTEKGDLSSESTVSRIRTEHFPLTLESARPSHTSQYLCASSDFAGLAEAFFGQGTRLTVV.

The table lists this clonotype with many counts. The CDR3 loop is CASSGGDRAGRYQETQYF. The CDR3, as DNA: TGTGCCAGCAGCGGAGGAGACCGGGCAGGGCGGTACCAAGAGACCCAGTACTTC. This chain connects TRBV9 to TRBJ2-5; D perhaps matches TRBD1 (5 bases). The germline V gene encodes CDR1 SGDLS and CDR2 YYNGEE. V was pared by 3 bases and J by 0 bases, with 21 bases between. This CDR3 is built from 18 residues. Filled out from reference TRBV9 and TRBJ2-5, the complete variable domain reads DSGVTQTPKHLITATGQRVTLRCSPRSGDLSVYWYQQSLDQGLQFLIQYYNGEERAKGNILERFSAQQFPDLHSELNLSSLELGDSALYFCASSGGDRAGRYQETQYFGPGTRLLVL.

The chain couples TRBV2 to TRBJ2-7; possible D gene TRBD1, 5 bases. Germline values: CDR1 SNHLY, CDR2 FYNNEI. Deletions cut 3 bases from V and 7 bases from J, with 22 bases between. This CDR3 comprises 16 residues. CDR3 in amino acids: CASSDQGDFPDNEQYF. The CDR3 DNA reads TGTGCCAGCAGTGATCAAGGGGATTTTCCGGACAATGAGCAGTACTTC.

The J gene is TRBJ2-6, the V gene TRBV30; no clear D. This CDR3 is built from 14 residues. In germline, CDR1 is GTSNPN, CDR2 SVGIG (reference sequence). Trimming took off 2 bases at V and 2 bases at J, with 7 bases between the two ends. CDR3 amino acids: CAWSSSPGANVLTF. The CDR3 DNA follows: TGTGCCTGGAGTTCCTCACCTGGGGCCAACGTCCTGACTTTC.

The chain carries TRBV29-1 and TRBJ1-2; D remains ambiguous. The CDR3 extends over 13 amino acids. V lost 8 bases and J lost 2, with 15 bases in between. The V gene's germline CDR1 is SQVTM and CDR2 ANQGSEA. CDR3 DNA sequence: TGCAGCAGCCAAGCTGGGAGAAACTATGGCTACACCTTC. Protein sequence: CSSQAGRNYGYTF.

The table lists this clonotype with a few counts. The chain links TRBV5-8 to TRBJ1-2; D not resolved. CDR3 length: 15 amino acids. Trimming removed 4 bases from V and 1 base from J, with 14 bases in between. CDR1 SGHTS and CDR2 YDEGEE come from the germline V gene. The CDR3 spells CASSLTATDNYGYTF. CDR3 in DNA: TGTGCCAGCAGCCTGACCGCGACCGATAACTATGGCTACACCTTC.

With regard to this clonotype: A much larger clone is a single base away; this may be a read error. The V call is TRBV29-1, the J call TRBJ2-7; D tentatively reads TRBD1 or TRBD2 (5 bases each). The CDR3 is 9 amino acids. The V gene's germline CDR1 is SQVTM and CDR2 ANQGSEA. This CDR3 is CRVVGEKYF. The CDR3 nucleotides are TGCAGAGTTGTAGGGGAGAAGTACTTC.

This clonotype came up many times. V and J are TRBV7-8 and TRBJ2-7; TRBD1 matches 9 bases. Trimming took 3 bases from V and 5 from J; bases not matched to a gene: 8. The CDR3 contains 15 residues. The V gene's germline CDR1 is SGHVS and CDR2 FQNEAQ. The CDR3 DNA reads as TGTGCCAGCAGCTTGAGGGACAGGGCCTCGAACGAGCAGTACTTC. It translates to CASSLRDRASNEQYF. Based on the CDR3 plus reference TRBV7-8 and TRBJ2-7, the full variable domain is GAGVSQSPRYKVAKRGQDVALRCDPISGHVSLFWYQQALGQGPEFLTYFQNEAQLDKSGLPSDRFFAERPEGSVSTLKIQRTQQEDSAVYLCASSLRDRASNEQYFGPGTRLTVT.

The chain employs TRBV29-1 and TRBJ2-2; 14 bases fit TRBD2. J lost 7 bases, V lost 1 base, and 8 bases had no gene match. Germline CDR1 is SQVTM and CDR2 is ANQGSEA. CDR3 size: 17 residues. CDR3 sequence (DNA): TGCAGCGTTGAAGGGGTGACTAGCGGGAGGGAGCACGGGGAGCTGTTTTTT. Its protein is CSVEGVTSGREHGELFF.

The chain joins TRBV7-9 to TRBJ2-7, with 9 bases identical to TRBD2. V lost 5 bases, J lost 5 bases, and 10 bases stayed unmatched. The CDR3 loop spans 15 amino acids. The germline gives CDR1 SEHNR, CDR2 FQNEAQ (reference sequence). Written as DNA, the CDR3 is TGTGCCAGCAGCGCGTCCGGGACTAGCCGCCACGAGCAGTACTTC. Translating it yields CASSASGTSRHEQYF.

In this sample, this clonotype turned up many times. This chain links TRBV29-1 with TRBJ1-1; no reliable D call. The CDR3 runs 12 residues. CDR1 and CDR2 from the germline V gene are SQVTM and ANQGSEA. V lost 0 bases and J 5 bases, leaving 7 bases between the germline ends. CDR3 nucleotide sequence: TGCAGCGTTGAAGATCGGGGAACTGAAGCTTTCTTT. Translation: CSVEDRGTEAFF. The variable domain in full, completed from reference TRBV29-1 and TRBJ1-1, reads SAVISQKPSRDICQRGTSLTIQCQVDSQVTMMFWYRQQPGQSLTLIATANQGSEATYESGFVIDKFPISRPNLTFSTLTVSNMSPEDSSIYLCSVEDRGTEAFFGQGTRLTVV.

This clonotype was recorded at least ten times. The gene calls are TRBV12-5 and TRBJ1-1, with D uncertain. The V gene's germline CDR1 is LGHNT and CDR2 FRNRAP. This CDR3 contains 12 residues. Trimming took 3 bases from V and 4 from J, leaving 6 bases between them. This CDR3 is CASGFSGTEAFF. In DNA form, the CDR3 reads TGTGCTAGTGGTTTTTCGGGCACTGAAGCTTTCTTT.

In the case of this clonotype: Just one base apart from a much larger clone, this may be a read error. The rearrangement uses TRBV19 and TRBJ1-1; TRBD1 matches 10 bases. Germline loops: CDR1 LNHDA, CDR2 SQIVND (reference sequence). The CDR3 spans 15 residues. CDR3 amino acids: CAGSTWTGGNTEAFF. The CDR3 bases are TGTGCCGGTAGTACCTGGACAGGGGGGAACACTGAAGCTTTCTTT.

The sample holds many counts of this clonotype. The chain has TRBV10-3 and TRBJ1-1; 12 bases are a match to TRBD1. CDR3 length: 16 amino acids. Germline V gene lookup returns CDR1 ENHRY and CDR2 SYGVKD. V lost 4 bases and J lost 3; bases outside the gene matches: 6. In DNA, the CDR3 is TGTGCCATCAGTGGGGACAGGGGGCGATCGGACACTGAAGCTTTCTTT. This sequence encodes CAISGDRGRSDTEAFF.

Note on this clonotype: Lacking the conserved final phenylalanine or tryptophan, this CDR3 likely reflects a read error. This rearrangement joins TRBV6-5 to TRBJ1-2; D unresolved. This CDR3 is 11 amino acids long. From germline, CDR1 is MNHEY and CDR2 SVGAGI. V was shortened by 6 bases and J by 8 bases, with 10 bases between the two germline ends. For the CDR3, the DNA is TGTGCCAGCAGACACGAAAACGGCTACACCGTC. Protein: CASRHENGYTV.

This clonotype occurred many times. This chain uses TRBV7-8 with TRBJ2-7, with TRBD1 as a possible D gene (5 bases). Germline assignment: CDR1 SGHVS and CDR2 FQNEAQ. The germline V and J ends were trimmed by 1 base and 5 bases, with 12 bases remaining between them. This CDR3 spans 14 amino acids. CDR3 loop: CASSLVRVTDEQYF. For the CDR3, the DNA is TGTGCCAGCAGCTTAGTCAGGGTGACGGACGAGCAGTACTTC.

This clonotype has a handful of counts. CDR3 in DNA: TGCAGTGCCCGGAGACACTCAACTAATGAAAAACTGTTTTTT. Protein: CSARRHSTNEKLFF. The chain uses TRBV20-1 and TRBJ1-4; no clear D gene. Trimming removed 6 bases at V and 0 bases at J, with 11 bases between. The CDR3 has 14 amino acids. The germline V gene encodes CDR1 DFQATT and CDR2 SNEGSKA (reference sequence).

This chain connects TRBV4-1 to TRBJ1-4; the D gene is possibly TRBD1 (6 bases). The CDR3 is 15 amino acids. CDR1 is MGHRA and CDR2 is YSYEKL in the germline V gene. V lost 0 bases and J lost 11, with 16 bases in between. CDR3 amino acids: CASSQDLQGRLKLFF. The CDR3 DNA reads as TGCGCCAGCAGCCAAGATCTCCAGGGGAGGTTGAAACTGTTTTTT.

CDR3 amino acids: CASSTGPTGLAGGPKETQYF. The CDR3 bases are TGTGCCAGCAGTACGGGACCGACGGGACTAGCGGGAGGGCCTAAAGAGACCCAGTACTTC. This rearrangement joins TRBV12-3 or TRBV12-4 to TRBJ2-5; 16 bases map to TRBD2. This CDR3 has 20 amino acids. Trimming removed 5 bases from V and 3 bases from J; junction bases left unmatched: 15.

The rearrangement links TRBV7-2 to TRBJ2-2, with a possible D match to TRBD2 (5 bases). Germline assignment: CDR1 SGHTA and CDR2 FQGNSA. The CDR3 is 16 amino acids. The ends were cut back, 3 bases at V and 4 bases at J, with 15 bases in the middle. CDR3 region: CASSFYGLMSTGELFF. The CDR3 DNA reads TGTGCCAGCAGCTTTTACGGACTTATGAGCACCGGGGAGCTGTTTTTT.

Note on this clonotype: Germline and junction disagree at one end, which may indicate a read error. This chain uses TRBV20-1 with TRBJ2-7; 8 bases match TRBD1. From germline, CDR1 is DFQATT and CDR2 SNEGSKA (reference sequence). The CDR3 spans 13 residues. CDR3 DNA sequence: TGCAGTGCTAGAGGACAGGGGTCCTCCGAGCAGTACTTC. Its translation is CSARGQGSSEQYF.